One sample yielded the 21 T cell receptor beta chains listed below, sequenced in a study of blood T cell repertoires in COVID-19 (dated by TCRdb to the early 2020s). Library preparation employed the immunoSEQ multiplex PCR assay. TCRdb carries this immuneACCESS record with in-frame sequences only. Its versions omit some clonotypes, under half of them owing to an unresolved V gene in the studies checked, with the rest unexplained. The sample profile shows 75,000 to 100,000 clones; 80% to 90% of them were found once. The ten largest make up roughly 21% of the sample. What was sequenced was peripheral blood. These receptors all stem from a human donor in a cohort sampled during active COVID-19.

The chain couples TRBV7-3 to TRBJ2-7; 9 nucleotides line up with TRBD1. The CDR3 consists of 15 residues. Trimming cost V 5 bases and J 5 bases; bases outside gene matches: 10. CDR1 and CDR2 from the germline V gene are SGHTA and FQGTGA. The CDR3 DNA sequence: TGTGCCAGCAGCCCTCAATGGGACAGGGATAACGAGCAGTACTTC. Translation gives CASSPQWDRDNEQYF.

The chain links TRBV19 to TRBJ1-4, with a weak D call TRBD1 (5 bases). The CDR3 is made up of 15 amino acids. Germline V gene data show CDR1 as LNHDA and CDR2 as SQIVND (reference sequence). Trimming left V 7 bases short and J 3 bases short, with 15 bases between. CDR3 DNA sequence: TGTGCCAGTAATGATCGTGGGGCTTCTAATGAAAAACTGTTTTTT. This codes for CASNDRGASNEKLFF.

The V and J genes are TRBV9 and TRBJ2-7, with TRBD2 matching 7 bases. The CDR3 has 14 amino acids. V was clipped by 1 base and J by 7 bases; unmatched bases: 8. Germline-derived CDR1 and CDR2 are SGDLS and YYNGEE. In DNA form, the CDR3 reads TGTGCCAGCAGCGTAATCAGCGGGATCGGGGAGCAGTACTTC. This codes for CASSVISGIGEQYF.

V usage is TRBV10-3 and J usage is TRBJ2-1; 13 bases match TRBD2. In germline, CDR1 is ENHRY, CDR2 SYGVKD. CDR3 length: 14 amino acids. V lost 6 bases, J lost 10 bases, and 6 bases stayed unmatched. CDR3 in amino acids: CAIRLAGGPGEQFF. CDR3 in DNA: TGTGCCATCAGACTAGCGGGAGGGCCGGGAGAGCAGTTCTTC.

V and J are TRBV29-1 and TRBJ2-7, with 11 bases lining up with TRBD1. This CDR3 is 14 amino acids long. V was pared by 4 bases and J by 6 bases, with 8 bases of the junction left unmatched. Germline V CDR1 and CDR2: SQVTM, ANQGSEA. CDR3 residues: CSVGTGGGLGEQYF. In DNA, the CDR3 is TGCAGCGTTGGGACAGGGGGCGGTTTAGGCGAGCAGTACTTC.

CDR3 sequence (DNA): TGCGCCAGCAGCTGGACAGGAGGCACCGGGGAGCTGTTTTTT. Amino acid sequence: CASSWTGGTGELFF. The chain links TRBV5-1 to TRBJ2-2, with 7 nucleotides matching TRBD1. Germline assignment: CDR1 SGHRS and CDR2 YFSETQ. V was clipped by 3 bases and J by 4 bases; unmatched bases: 3. CDR3 size: 14 residues.

The CDR3 sequence: CASSPGLAGGRETQYF. The CDR3 DNA reads TGTGCCAGCAGCCCTGGACTAGCGGGAGGGAGAGAGACCCAGTACTTC. The chain links TRBV11-3 to TRBJ2-5; 15 bases agree with TRBD2. CDR1 and CDR2 from the germline V gene are SGHNT and YENEEA. The CDR3 runs to 16 residues. Trimming at V came to 5 bases and at J to 4 bases, leaving 5 bases not matched to a gene.

This clone turned up a few times. This chain joins TRBV9 and TRBJ1-1, with TRBD1 as a possible D gene (5 bases). The CDR3 extends over 14 amino acids. V lost 3 bases and J lost 0, with 9 bases in between. Germline V lookup: CDR1 SGDLS, CDR2 YYNGEE. The CDR3 is CASSAQVLNTEAFF. CDR3 bases: TGTGCCAGCAGCGCACAGGTTTTGAACACTGAAGCTTTCTTT. Drawing the rest from reference TRBV9 and TRBJ1-1, the complete variable domain is DSGVTQTPKHLITATGQRVTLRCSPRSGDLSVYWYQQSLDQGLQFLIQYYNGEERAKGNILERFSAQQFPDLHSELNLSSLELGDSALYFCASSAQVLNTEAFFGQGTRLTVV.

The chain employs TRBV10-3 and TRBJ1-6, with a possible D match to TRBD1 (5 bases). The V and J ends lost 4 bases and 4 bases respectively, with 17 bases between them. Germline loops: CDR1 ENHRY, CDR2 SYGVKD. The CDR3 totals 17 residues. The DNA of the CDR3 is TGTGCCATCAGTGGACACAGGACTAGCGGATATAATTCACCCCTCCACTTT. It encodes CAISGHRTSGYNSPLHF.

The rearrangement links TRBV28 to TRBJ2-7; 8 bases are shared with TRBD2. Trimming removed 3 bases from V and 5 bases from J; junction bases left unmatched: 9. The germline V gene encodes CDR1 MDHEN and CDR2 SYDVKM. This CDR3 contains 15 residues. CDR3 DNA: TGTGCCAGCAGTTTCTTAGCGGGAATCGAGGACGAGCAGTACTTC. This translates into CASSFLAGIEDEQYF.

Written as DNA, the CDR3 is TGTGCCAGCAGCGCCCAGGCCTCCAGCGGGCCACAAGAGACCCAGTACTTC. The encoded protein is CASSAQASSGPQETQYF. This rearrangement joins TRBV4-2 to TRBJ2-5; weak D call: TRBD2 (6 bases). V dropped 5 bases and J dropped 2 bases, with 21 bases sitting between them. The CDR3 is 17 amino acids. Looked up from germline, CDR1 is LGHNA and CDR2 is YNFKEQ.

This chain joins TRBV11-3 and TRBJ2-5; 9 bases match TRBD1. Germline V lookup: CDR1 SGHNT, CDR2 YENEEA. Losses at the gene ends were 0 bases for V and 1 base for J; bases not matched to a gene: 15. CDR3 length equals 20 residues. CDR3 DNA: TGTGCCAGCAGCTTAGAAAGCCGGGACAGGGTTCACCGCCTCCAAGAGACCCAGTACTTC. Its translation: CASSLESRDRVHRLQETQYF.

The chain uses TRBV18 and TRBJ2-7; TRBD1 matches 7 bases. V dropped 3 bases and J dropped 3; count of bases not matched to a gene: 5. The germline V gene has CDR1 KGHSH and CDR2 LQKENI. CDR3 length: 14 residues. CDR3 nucleotides: TGTGCCAGCTCACCGACCTGGGACAGCTACGAGCAGTACTTC. Translated: CASSPTWDSYEQYF. Looking up the rest from reference TRBV18 and TRBJ2-7 gives the full variable domain: NAGVMQNPRHLVRRRGQEARLRCSPMKGHSHVYWYRQLPEEGLKFMVYLQKENIIDESGMPKERFSAEFPKEGPSILRIQQVVRGDSAAYFCASSPTWDSYEQYFGPGTRLTVT.

The chain joins TRBV23-1 to TRBJ2-2, with a possible D match to TRBD1 (6 bases). TRBV23-1 is reported as an ORF; its role is uncertain. Trimming shortened V by 6 bases and J by 4 bases, and 9 bases separated the two germline ends. The CDR3 is 13 residues long. The CDR3 nucleotides read TGCGCCAGCAGGAGGGGGTGCACCGGGGAGCTGTTTTTT. Its protein is CASRRGCTGELFF.

This sequence joins TRBV3-1 (or the pseudogene TRBV3-2) and TRBJ2-3; a possible D gene is TRBD2 (6 bases). The CDR3 has 15 residues. Trimming removed 0 bases at V and 6 bases at J, with 13 bases between. CDR1 and CDR2 from the germline V gene are LGHDT and YNNKEL (reference sequence). The CDR3 spells CASSQETSSADTQYF. As DNA, the CDR3 is TGTGCCAGCAGCCAAGAGACTAGTAGTGCGGATACGCAGTATTTT.

V and J are TRBV5-4 and TRBJ2-2, with unresolved D. CDR1 SGHNT and CDR2 YYREEE come from the germline V gene (reference sequence). This CDR3 comprises 13 residues. V lost 4 bases and J 4 bases, leaving 8 bases between the germline ends. The CDR3 DNA is TGTGCCAGCAGCCCCACTTTCACCGGGGAGCTGTTTTTT. Amino acid sequence: CASSPTFTGELFF.

This rearrangement joins TRBV5-1 to TRBJ2-7; D possibly corresponds to TRBD1 (5 bases). There are 14 residues in the CDR3. Trimming cost V 3 bases and J 4 bases, with 14 bases left between them. Germline assignment: CDR1 SGHRS and CDR2 YFSETQ. The CDR3 coding sequence is TGCGCCAGCAGCTGGGGCGGCCTCGATTACGAGCAGTACTTC. It codes for CASSWGGLDYEQYF.

The V gene is TRBV15, the J gene TRBJ2-1, with 9 positions matching TRBD1. Trimming took 5 bases from V and 7 from J; bases not matched to a gene: 9. This CDR3 has 15 residues. CDR1 is LNHNV and CDR2 is YYDKDF in the germline V gene (reference sequence). CDR3 DNA sequence: TGTGCCACCAGCGACATTGGGACAGGGTGGAATGAGCAGTTCTTC. It is translated as CATSDIGTGWNEQFF. The full variable domain, rest sourced from reference TRBV15 and TRBJ2-1, is DAMVIQNPRYQVTQFGKPVTLSCSQTLNHNVMYWYQQKSSQAPKLLFHYYDKDFNNEADTPDNFQSRRPNTSFCFLDIRSPGLGDTAMYLCATSDIGTGWNEQFFGPGTRLTVL.

Notes on this clone: The sample contains more than one DNA sequence encoding this CDR3. This chain joins TRBV2 and TRBJ2-1; unclear D gene. The CDR3 is made up of 11 amino acids. Germline loops: CDR1 SNHLY, CDR2 FYNNEI. Trimming shortened V by 5 bases and J by 4 bases, and 3 bases separated the two germline ends. The CDR3: CASSQYNEQFF. CDR3 DNA sequence: TGTGCCAGCAGTCAATACAATGAGCAGTTCTTC.

This chain uses TRBV19 with TRBJ2-3, with 7 bases aligning to TRBD2. This CDR3 contains 14 residues. Germline CDR1 LNHDA, CDR2 SQIVND (reference sequence). V was pared by 7 bases and J by 6 bases, with 10 bases of the junction left unmatched. CDR3 protein: CASTPGGSIDTQYF. The CDR3 DNA is TGTGCCAGTACCCCCGGCGGGAGTATTGATACGCAGTATTTT.

The genes are TRBV7-2 and TRBJ1-5; the D is unclear. Between the trimmed V and J ends, which lost 5 bases and 1 base, there was a span of 9 bases. This CDR3 contains 14 residues. Germline V gene sequence: CDR1 SGHTA, CDR2 FQGNSA. The CDR3 DNA is TGTGCCAGCAGCCCGCCCGAGAGCAATCAGCCCCAGCATTTT. Its translation: CASSPPESNQPQHF.